This T cell receptor beta chain was profiled in a study of T cell changes during pregnancy in multiple sclerosis. This CDR3 region has 13 residues. Trimming removed 1 base at V and 1 base at J, with 5 bases between. Germline-derived CDR1 and CDR2 are SGHDN and FVKESK. TCRdb's table, derived via immunoSEQ multiplex PCR, lists solely in-frame clones and lacks some. Of more than 65,000 clones detected, about nine tenths appear once; the ten largest clones hold 3% to 3.5%. The chain couples TRBV14 to TRBJ2-7, with D uncertain. Specimen: peripheral blood, collected before pregnancy. The origin of this receptor is a female donor with multiple sclerosis, enrolled in a pregnancy study. The CDR3 here is CASSQVLSYEQYF. The CDR3 nucleotides read TGTGCCAGCAGCCAAGTACTTTCCTACGAGCAGTACTTC.